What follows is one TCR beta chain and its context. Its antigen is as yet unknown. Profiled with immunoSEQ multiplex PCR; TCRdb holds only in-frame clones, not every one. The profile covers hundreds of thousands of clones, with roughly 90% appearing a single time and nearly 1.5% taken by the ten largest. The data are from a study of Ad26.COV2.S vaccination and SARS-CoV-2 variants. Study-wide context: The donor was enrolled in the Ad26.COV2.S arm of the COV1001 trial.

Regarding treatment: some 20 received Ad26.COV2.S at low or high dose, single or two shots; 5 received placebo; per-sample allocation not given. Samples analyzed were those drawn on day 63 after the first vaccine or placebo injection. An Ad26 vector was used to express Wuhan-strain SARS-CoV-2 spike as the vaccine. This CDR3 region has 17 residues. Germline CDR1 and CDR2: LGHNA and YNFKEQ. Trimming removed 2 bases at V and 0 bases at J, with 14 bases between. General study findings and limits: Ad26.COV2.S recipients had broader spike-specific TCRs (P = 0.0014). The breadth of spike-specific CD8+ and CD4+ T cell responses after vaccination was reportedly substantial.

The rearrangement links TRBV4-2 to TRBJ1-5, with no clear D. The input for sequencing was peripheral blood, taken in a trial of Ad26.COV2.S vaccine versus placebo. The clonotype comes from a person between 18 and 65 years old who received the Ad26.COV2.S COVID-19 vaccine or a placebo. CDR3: CASSQSLGRYSNQPQHF. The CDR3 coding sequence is TGTGCCAGCAGCCAATCATTGGGCCGATATAGCAATCAGCCCCAGCATTTT.